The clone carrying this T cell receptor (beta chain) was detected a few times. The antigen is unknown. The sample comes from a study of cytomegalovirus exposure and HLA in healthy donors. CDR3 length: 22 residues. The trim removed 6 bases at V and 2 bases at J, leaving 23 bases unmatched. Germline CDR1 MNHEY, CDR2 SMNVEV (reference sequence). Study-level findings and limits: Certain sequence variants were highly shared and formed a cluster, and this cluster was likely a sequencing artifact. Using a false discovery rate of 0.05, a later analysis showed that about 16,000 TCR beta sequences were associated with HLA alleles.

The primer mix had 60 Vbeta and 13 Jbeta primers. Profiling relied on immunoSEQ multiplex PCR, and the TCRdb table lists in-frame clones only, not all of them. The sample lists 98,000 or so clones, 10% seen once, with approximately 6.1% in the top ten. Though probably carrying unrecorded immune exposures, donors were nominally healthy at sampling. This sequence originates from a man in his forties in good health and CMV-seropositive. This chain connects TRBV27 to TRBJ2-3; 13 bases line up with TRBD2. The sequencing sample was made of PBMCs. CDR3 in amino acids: CASSPGLAGVTTSPKYTDTQYF. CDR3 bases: TGTGCCAGCAGCCCTGGACTAGCGGGAGTAACAACCTCCCCTAAGTACACAGATACGCAGTATTTT.